The 24 T cell receptor beta chains below were found in one sample sequenced in a study of Graves' ophthalmopathy and Graves' hyperthyroidism. From RNA, the CDR3 regions of TCR beta chains were amplified and sequenced. A first-round RT-PCR used HTBI primers, followed by a second-round multiplex PCR. TCRdb independently ran MiXCR on the multiplex PCR reads; one entry per CDR3 protein. The sample includes around 1,000,000 distinct CDR3 sequences, roughly 35% of them seen just once. The sequencing input was peripheral blood or thyroid tissue (not recorded which). The source of these receptors is an adult man with Graves' hyperthyroidism.

This clonotype was recorded many times. The chain is built from TRBV25-1 and TRBJ2-2; no clear D. Germline assignment: CDR1 MGHDK and CDR2 SYGVNS. V lost 4 bases and J lost 4, with 16 bases in between. The CDR3 has 16 amino acids. DNA for the CDR3: TGTGCCAGCAGTGGCGGTTGGGGTCGTGGCACCGGGGAGCTGTTTTTT. This codes for CASSGGWGRGTGELFF.

The genes are TRBV29-1 and TRBJ1-2, with TRBD1 matching over 12 bases. CDR1 is SQVTM, CDR2 ANQGSEA, per germline. V lost 7 bases and J lost 14; bases outside the gene matches: 8. The CDR3 contains 11 residues. The chain's CDR3 is CSASGTGGKTF. Here the CDR3 DNA reads TGCAGCGCATCCGGGACAGGGGGCAAGACCTTC.

At least ten counts were recorded for this clonotype. The rearrangement uses TRBV7-9 and TRBJ1-2; D is ambiguous. Germline-derived CDR1 and CDR2 are SEHNR and FQNEAQ (reference sequence). Trimming cost V 3 bases and J 10 bases, with 12 bases left between them. There are 12 residues in the CDR3. The CDR3 DNA reads as TGTGCCAGCAGCTTGTTGGGGAGTGACTACACCTTC. Translation: CASSLLGSDYTF.

V and J are TRBV20-1 and TRBJ2-5; 10 bases line up with TRBD2. Trimming removed 6 bases from V and 8 bases from J; junction bases left unmatched: 12. The CDR3 spans 14 residues. Per germline, CDR1 DFQATT and CDR2 SNEGSKA (reference sequence). CDR3 in DNA: TGCAGTGCAAAAGCGGGAGGGGCAGGGGCCACCCAGTACTTC. It translates to CSAKAGGAGATQYF.

As concerns this clonotype: Just one base apart from a much larger clone, this may be a read error. The chain joins TRBV28 to TRBJ1-2; 8 positions match TRBD1. Germline assignment: CDR1 MDHEN and CDR2 SYDVKM. With 3 bases clipped from V and 6 bases from J, the junction kept 6 bases outside the gene matches. This CDR3 has 14 residues. CDR3 nucleotides: TGTGCCAGCAGTTTGGACAGGGTAGGGCATGGCTACACCTTC. This encodes CASSLDRVGHGYTF.

The J gene is TRBJ1-4, the V gene TRBV12-3 or TRBV12-4; tentatively, D is TRBD1 (5 bases). Trimming shortened V by 1 base and J by 10 bases, and 19 bases separated the two germline ends. CDR3 length: 16 residues. Here the CDR3 reads CASSLDRPGWSGKLFF. As DNA, the CDR3 is TGTGCCAGCAGTTTAGATCGGCCAGGGTGGTCGGGAAAACTGTTTTTT.

This chain joins TRBV6-6 and TRBJ1-5; no definite D call. The germline V gene encodes CDR1 MNHNY and CDR2 SVGAGI (reference sequence). V lost 0 bases, J lost 0 bases, and 12 bases lay in between. This CDR3 spans 17 amino acids. The CDR3 spells CASSYSDGPYSNQPQHF. The CDR3, as DNA: TGTGCCAGCAGTTACTCAGACGGACCTTATAGCAATCAGCCCCAGCATTTT.

The rearrangement uses TRBV28 and TRBJ1-5; possibly TRBD1 for D (6 bases). This CDR3 has 15 residues. The germline V and J ends were trimmed by 8 bases and 6 bases, with 20 bases remaining between them. CDR1 MDHEN and CDR2 SYDVKM come from the germline V gene. The DNA for the CDR3 is TGTGCCAGCTCAAAGGGGGGGTGGCGGCGTCAGCCCCAGCATTTT. Encoded protein: CASSKGGWRRQPQHF.

This chain links TRBV11-2 with TRBJ2-6, with 7 bases aligning to TRBD1. The CDR3 contains 18 residues. The V gene end was trimmed by 5 bases and the J gene end by 1 base; junction bases not matched to a gene: 11. Germline V gives CDR1 SGHAT, CDR2 FQNNGV. This CDR3 is CASSPGQDTVSGANVLTF. CDR3 nucleotides: TGTGCCAGCAGCCCCGGACAGGATACCGTTTCTGGGGCCAACGTCCTGACTTTC. The entire variable domain, with the rest obtained from reference TRBV11-2 and TRBJ2-6, is as follows: EAGVAQSPRYKIIEKRQSVAFWCNPISGHATLYWYQQILGQGPKLLIQFQNNGVVDDSQLPKDRFSAERLKGVDSTLKIQPAKLEDSAVYLCASSPGQDTVSGANVLTFGAGSRLTVL.

This clonotype was seen only a few times. This sequence joins TRBV29-1 and TRBJ1-2, with a possible D match to TRBD1 (5 bases). Germline V gives CDR1 SQVTM, CDR2 ANQGSEA. This CDR3 spans 13 amino acids. Trimming took off 8 bases at V and 7 bases at J, with 20 bases between the two ends. CDR3 loop: CSLAAGTPRGYTF. The CDR3 coding sequence is TGCAGCCTCGCAGCCGGGACCCCGCGTGGCTACACCTTC.

CDR3 protein: CASSTPQRSYGYTF. In nucleotides, the CDR3 is TGTGCCAGCAGCACCCCACAGAGGAGCTATGGCTACACCTTC. This chain uses TRBV7-2 with TRBJ1-2; D gene ambiguous. Germline V lookup: CDR1 SGHTA, CDR2 FQGNSA. Trimming took 5 bases from V and 4 from J, leaving 14 bases between them. The CDR3 runs 14 residues.

For this clonotype: Given a much more abundant clone one base away, this may be a read error. The V and J genes are TRBV20-1 and TRBJ1-1; D not certain. Trimming left V 4 bases short and J 0 bases short, with 6 bases between. The CDR3 length is 12 residues. Per germline, CDR1 DFQATT and CDR2 SNEGSKA (reference sequence). This CDR3 is CSAKGMNTEAFF. In nucleotides, the CDR3 is TGCAGTGCTAAGGGTATGAACACTGAAGCTTTCTTT.

This clonotype was detected many times. The J gene is TRBJ1-5, the V gene TRBV2; maybe TRBD1 (5 bases). V was trimmed by 4 bases and J by 3 bases, leaving 7 bases between them. Per germline, CDR1 SNHLY and CDR2 FYNNEI. The CDR3 has 13 amino acids. The CDR3 bases are TGTGCCAGCAGTGCAGGGCTCAATCAGCCCCAGCATTTT. It translates to CASSAGLNQPQHF.

This clonotype was detected many times. The chain links TRBV4-3 to TRBJ1-5; 8 positions agree with TRBD1. V was pared by 3 bases and J by 5 bases, with 6 bases of the junction left unmatched. The CDR3 runs 15 residues. Per the germline V gene, CDR1 is LGHNA and CDR2 is YSLEER. The DNA for the CDR3 is TGCGCCAGCAGCCAGACAGGGGCATGGGATCAGCCCCAGCATTTT. This codes for CASSQTGAWDQPQHF.

V and J are TRBV10-2 and TRBJ2-7, with D maybe TRBD2 (5 bases). Germline assignment: CDR1 WSHSY and CDR2 SAAADI. Deletions cut 4 bases from V and 0 bases from J, with 19 bases between. This CDR3 has 17 residues. This CDR3 is CASSAQLSEYISYEQYF. CDR3 in DNA: TGCGCCAGCAGTGCTCAACTTAGCGAGTACATCTCCTACGAGCAGTACTTC.

This clonotype showed up many times. Its ends do not fully match the called genes, so a read error is possible. This chain uses TRBV10-3 with TRBJ1-4; TRBD1 is a possible D gene (6 bases). This CDR3 is built from 14 residues. Germline loops: CDR1 ENHRY, CDR2 SYGVKD. The CDR3 here is CAISPDSTSEKLFF. The CDR3 region has the DNA TGTGCCATCAGTCCGGACAGTACTAGTGAAAAACTGTTTTTT.

This clonotype was found a few times. V and J are TRBV20-1 and TRBJ2-7; no definite D call. The CDR3 extends over 14 amino acids. CDR1 DFQATT and CDR2 SNEGSKA come from the germline V gene (reference sequence). V lost 0 bases and J lost 2, with 11 bases in between. CDR3 bases: TGCAGTGCTAGAGATCCTCGCGTTACCTACGAGCAGTACTTC. Amino acids: CSARDPRVTYEQYF.

At least ten counts were recorded for this clonotype. J is TRBJ2-5 and V is TRBV20-1; D remains ambiguous. This CDR3 region has 13 residues. The V gene lost 0 bases and the J gene lost 4 bases, with 9 bases spanning the gap. CDR1 and CDR2 from the germline V gene are DFQATT and SNEGSKA (reference sequence). Written as DNA, the CDR3 is TGCAGTGCTAGAGACATCCCCCCAGAGACCCAGTACTTC. It translates to CSARDIPPETQYF.

The sample holds many counts of this clonotype. The chain joins TRBV20-1 to TRBJ2-2; unclear D gene. The CDR3 is 15 residues long. The germline V and J ends were trimmed by 6 bases and 3 bases, with 17 bases remaining between them. Germline V gene data show CDR1 as DFQATT and CDR2 as SNEGSKA (reference sequence). CDR3 in DNA: TGCAGTGCCAAAATCCCGTCAAGGGACACCGGGGAGCTGTTTTTT. It yields the protein CSAKIPSRDTGELFF.

This chain uses TRBV5-1 with TRBJ1-2; the D is unclear. The CDR3 runs to 12 residues. The V gene lost 5 bases and the J gene lost 7 bases, with 12 bases spanning the gap. Germline values: CDR1 SGHRS, CDR2 YFSETQ. CDR3 sequence (DNA): TGCGCCAGCAGACCAGCGACTGCTGGCTACACCTTC. It yields the protein CASRPATAGYTF.

This clonotype came up many times. The chain couples TRBV7-6 to TRBJ1-6; D unclear. This CDR3 comprises 17 residues. Germline assignment: CDR1 SGHVS and CDR2 FNYEAQ. V lost 5 bases and J 7 bases, leaving 21 bases between the germline ends. CDR3 nucleotides: TGTGCCAGCAGCAAAGAGGCGGTGCCGACTTGGAATTCACCCCTCCACTTT. Protein product: CASSKEAVPTWNSPLHF.

On this clonotype itself: This CDR3 is missing its conserved last phenylalanine or tryptophan, likely due to a read error. It is unclear where the CDR3 begins or ends on the DNA, so no DNA is shown, and the CDR3 is as TCRdb lists it. V gene TRBV15 combines with J gene TRBJ2-5; the tabulated D call, TRBD1, remains unverified against the DNA. Germline assignment: CDR1 LNHNV and CDR2 YYDKDF (reference sequence). Ends included, the CDR3 has 11 residues. The CDR3 here is CATSRERDWVV.

At least ten counts were recorded for this clonotype. The rearrangement links TRBV7-9 to TRBJ1-1; tentative D call: TRBD1 (5 bases). The V and J ends lost 1 base and 7 bases respectively, with 16 bases between them. This CDR3 is built from 15 residues. Germline V gives CDR1 SEHNR, CDR2 FQNEAQ (reference sequence). CDR3 DNA sequence: TGTGCCAGCAGCTTAGGGGGGGGAGGGTTCCATGAAGCTTTCTTT. Translating gives CASSLGGGGFHEAFF.

The table lists this clonotype with many counts. The chain uses TRBV29-1 and TRBJ1-2, with D tentatively TRBD1 (5 bases). V lost 5 bases and J lost 6, with 16 bases in between. This CDR3 region has 13 residues. Germline V gives CDR1 SQVTM, CDR2 ANQGSEA. The CDR3 is CSVNRDLSNGYTF. In DNA, the CDR3 is TGCAGCGTTAACCGGGACTTGAGTAATGGCTACACCTTC.